These 2 T cell receptor beta chains share one sample of origin, sequenced in a study of blood T cell repertoires in COVID-19. Method: immunoSEQ multiplex PCR; TCRdb's copy keeps in-frame clones and lacks some. The sample has 180,000 or so clones, approximately 90% seen once. Sequencing input: peripheral blood. Source of these receptors: a man younger than 35 with acute or convalescent COVID-19.

This chain links TRBV19 with TRBJ1-5; D gene uncertain. V dropped 7 bases and J dropped 10 bases, with 23 bases sitting between them. The CDR3 totals 15 residues. The germline CDR1 and CDR2 sequences are LNHDA and SQIVND (reference sequence). CDR3 sequence reads: CASKDSDGLKGPQHF. The CDR3 DNA reads as TGTGCCAGTAAGGATTCGGACGGACTAAAGGGCCCCCAGCATTTT.

V and J are TRBV19 and TRBJ1-5; 7 nucleotides match TRBD1. The length of the CDR3 is 21 residues. J was trimmed by 1 base and V by 6 bases; bases with no gene match: 24. Germline assignment: CDR1 LNHDA and CDR2 SQIVND (reference sequence). For the CDR3, the DNA is TGTGCCAGTAGCCGAAATACACACGTGGGAGGACAGGCGACAAGCAATCAGCCCCAGCATTTT. It codes for CASSRNTHVGGQATSNQPQHF.